This TCR beta chain was sequenced for a study of OX40 agonist ivuxolimab in advanced cancers. This CDR3 region has 13 residues. V lost 7 bases and J lost 7, with 16 bases in between. Looked up from germline, CDR1 is MDHEN and CDR2 is SYDVKM. Using immunoSEQ multiplex PCR, the repertoire was profiled, and TCRdb retains in-frame clones only, with some absent. In the table there are 60,000 to 75,000 clones, around 93% of which are singletons. J is TRBJ1-1 and V is TRBV28, with D perhaps matching TRBD1 (5 bases). The material was CD4+ or CD8+ T cells sorted from blood, obtained in a trial of the OX40 agonist ivuxolimab. The receptor was derived from an adult with an advanced solid tumor such as melanoma, head and neck, liver or kidney cancer. CDR3 amino acids: CASTAGGAFEAFF. In DNA, the CDR3 is TGTGCCAGCACCGCTGGAGGGGCCTTTGAAGCTTTCTTT.